The 3 T cell receptor beta chains below were found in one sample sequenced in a study of T cells in Graves' hyperthyroidism and ophthalmopathy. From RNA transcripts, TCR beta CDR3 regions were amplified. Primed by the HTBI set, a first-round RT-PCR was run on the TCR CDR3. TCRdb used MiXCR to reprocess the multiplex PCR reads, holding one entry per CDR3 protein. Of 500,000 to 650,000 distinct CDR3 sequences listed, around 15% were seen once; the top ten hold approximately 15%. The specimen sequenced was blood. The source is a woman between 35 and 50 years old with Graves' hyperthyroidism.

This clonotype was counted many times. The rearrangement joins TRBV7-9 to TRBJ2-7, with unresolved D. Between the trimmed V and J ends, which lost 5 bases and 5 bases, there was a span of 16 bases. CDR3 size: 14 residues. CDR1 is SEHNR, CDR2 FQNEAQ, per germline (reference sequence). CDR3 sequence (DNA): TGTGCCAGCAGCCGTCCGGGCCAAACTGACGAGCAGTACTTC. It is translated as CASSRPGQTDEQYF. Full variable domain (outside the CDR3, taken from reference TRBV7-9 and TRBJ2-7): DTGVSQNPRHKITKRGQNVTFRCDPISEHNRLYWYRQTLGQGPEFLTYFQNEAQLEKSRLLSDRFSAERPKGSFSTLEIQRTEQGDSAMYLCASSRPGQTDEQYFGPGTRLTVT.

In its sample, this clonotype was seen many times. J is TRBJ2-7 and V is TRBV5-1; 7 positions agree with TRBD2. V dropped 7 bases and J dropped 2; count of bases not matched to a gene: 6. The CDR3 sequence is 13 residues long. CDR1 is SGHRS, CDR2 YFSETQ, per germline. The CDR3 reads CASERDSPYEQYF. The CDR3 region has the DNA TGCGCCAGCGAGCGGGACTCCCCCTACGAGCAGTACTTC. Combining the CDR3 with reference TRBV5-1 and TRBJ2-7 gives the whole variable domain KAGVTQTPRYLIKTRGQQVTLSCSPISGHRSVSWYQQTPGQGLQFLFEYFSETQRNKGNFPGRFSGRQFSNSRSEMNVSTLELGDSALYLCASERDSPYEQYFGPGTRLTVT.

This clonotype has ten or more counts. The chain is built from TRBV7-3 and TRBJ2-5; 8 bases match TRBD1. Trimming cost V 5 bases and J 2 bases; bases outside gene matches: 4. Per the germline V gene, CDR1 is SGHTA and CDR2 is FQGTGA. This CDR3 has 14 residues. The DNA of the CDR3 is TGTGCCAGCAGCCGGACAGGGTGGCAAGAGACCCAGTACTTC. It yields the protein CASSRTGWQETQYF.